The next 13 T cell receptor beta chains were all read from a single sample in a study of cytomegalovirus exposure and HLA in healthy donors. 13 Jbeta primers and 60 Vbeta primers were used for the PCR. Clones were sequenced by immunoSEQ multiplex PCR, and TCRdb holds only the in-frame ones, with some missing. The sample yields some 200,000 clones, around 80% seen once. The sequencing sample was made of PBMCs. These receptors originate from a woman aged 55-70 years in good health and CMV-seropositive.

The chain combines TRBV7-8 with TRBJ1-3; TRBD1 might be the D (5 bases). V lost 5 bases and J 2 bases, leaving 13 bases between the germline ends. Germline V gives CDR1 SGHVS, CDR2 FQNEAQ. The CDR3 length is 15 residues. CDR3 DNA sequence: TGTGCCAGCAGCCCCTCGTACAGGCCTGGAAACACCATATATTTT. Amino acids: CASSPSYRPGNTIYF.

The chain combines TRBV19 with TRBJ2-1; 7 bases are shared with TRBD1. Germline V gene data show CDR1 as LNHDA and CDR2 as SQIVND (reference sequence). The CDR3 extends over 15 amino acids. The junction had 8 bases not matched to a gene; V was cut back by 5 bases and J by 4 bases. The CDR3 reads CASSPTGQKYNEQFF. As DNA, the CDR3 is TGTGCCAGTAGTCCCACGGGACAGAAGTACAATGAGCAGTTCTTC.

The CDR3 loop reads CASSSAFPSQGGYTF. The CDR3 region has the DNA TGTGCCAGCAGCTCGGCCTTCCCATCACAGGGCGGCTACACCTTC. The chain employs TRBV7-3 and TRBJ1-2, with a possible D match to TRBD1 (6 bases). V lost 4 bases and J 8 bases, leaving 20 bases between the germline ends. The V gene's germline CDR1 is SGHTA and CDR2 FQGTGA. The CDR3 contains 15 residues. Full variable domain (remainder filled in from reference TRBV7-3 and TRBJ1-2): GAGVSQTPSNKVTEKGKYVELRCDPISGHTALYWYRQSLGQGPEFLIYFQGTGAADDSGLPNDRFFAVRPEGSVSTLKIQRTERGDSAVYLCASSSAFPSQGGYTFGSGTRLTVV.

The J gene is TRBJ2-5, the V gene TRBV5-4; TRBD1 matches at 7 bases. Trimming removed 3 bases from V and 4 bases from J; junction bases left unmatched: 9. This CDR3 region has 15 residues. The V gene's germline CDR1 is SGHNT and CDR2 YYREEE (reference sequence). CDR3 in DNA: TGTGCCAGCAGCTCACCGACAGGGTCAACAGAGACCCAGTACTTC. Its protein is CASSSPTGSTETQYF.

The gene calls are TRBV5-1 and TRBJ1-4; D ambiguous. With 1 base removed from V and 0 bases from J, the gap between germline ends came to 10 bases. CDR1 and CDR2 from the germline V gene are SGHRS and YFSETQ. The CDR3 is 16 residues long. The CDR3 sequence is CASSLTARATNEKLFF. The DNA for the CDR3 is TGCGCCAGCAGCTTGACTGCTCGTGCAACTAATGAAAAACTGTTTTTT.

The V call is TRBV6-5, the J call TRBJ1-2, with TRBD1 matching over 7 bases. The V gene end was trimmed by 4 bases and the J gene end by 5 bases; junction bases not matched to a gene: 1. The CDR3 has 12 residues. CDR1 and CDR2 (germline): MNHEY, SVGAGI. The CDR3 is CASSWDRYGYTF. The CDR3 nucleotides are TGTGCCAGCAGTTGGGACAGATATGGCTACACCTTC.

V and J are TRBV19 and TRBJ1-2; 9 bases align to TRBD1. The CDR3 is 15 residues long. V shed 6 bases, J shed 4 bases, and the junction held 9 bases outside the gene matches. From germline, CDR1 is LNHDA and CDR2 SQIVND (reference sequence). The CDR3 loop is CASRKNRGQTYGYTF. CDR3 bases: TGTGCCAGTAGAAAGAACAGGGGGCAGACCTATGGCTACACCTTC.

This clone was picked up a small number of times. The chain couples TRBV4-2 to TRBJ2-2; 7 positions agree with TRBD1. Germline lookup yields CDR1 LGHNA and CDR2 YNFKEQ. V was pared by 1 base and J by 3 bases, with 5 bases of the junction left unmatched. This CDR3 is 16 amino acids long. The CDR3 bases are TGTGCCAGCAGCCAAGGACCGGGACAGCACACCGGGGAGCTGTTTTTT. Protein product: CASSQGPGQHTGELFF.

This clone came up once. The V gene is TRBV5-1, the J gene TRBJ2-7; D is perhaps TRBD2 (7 bases). The length of the CDR3 is 15 residues. The V end was cut by 4 bases, the J end by 0 bases, with 14 bases between. Looked up from germline, CDR1 is SGHRS and CDR2 is YFSETQ. In nucleotides, the CDR3 is TGCGCCAGCAGCCAAGGGGGGGACGTCTCCTACGAGCAGTACTTC. Protein product: CASSQGGDVSYEQYF.

About this clone itself: The sample carries other DNA sequences with the same CDR3. This chain uses TRBV5-1 with TRBJ2-2, with D maybe TRBD2 (5 bases). This CDR3 has 16 residues. V lost 4 bases, J lost 1 base, and 14 bases lay in between. Germline V gene sequence: CDR1 SGHRS, CDR2 YFSETQ. The CDR3 is CASSVTGSENTGELFF. DNA for the CDR3: TGCGCCAGCAGCGTTACGGGGAGCGAGAACACCGGGGAGCTGTTTTTT.

Comments on this clone: Other DNA variants within this sample encode the same CDR3. This chain connects TRBV5-1 to TRBJ2-1; a weak D match, TRBD1 (5 bases). The CDR3 length is 14 residues. V lost 2 bases and J 3 bases, leaving 9 bases between the germline ends. Germline V gene lookup returns CDR1 SGHRS and CDR2 YFSETQ. The CDR3 DNA reads as TGCGCCAGCAGCTTCCAGGGTTTCTACAATGAGCAGTTCTTC. As protein: CASSFQGFYNEQFF. The whole variable domain, remainder taken from reference TRBV5-1 and TRBJ2-1, is KAGVTQTPRYLIKTRGQQVTLSCSPISGHRSVSWYQQTPGQGLQFLFEYFSETQRNKGNFPGRFSGRQFSNSRSEMNVSTLELGDSALYLCASSFQGFYNEQFFGPGTRLTVL.

This clone was observed a few times. V is TRBV10-3 and J is TRBJ2-5, with TRBD2 matching over 11 bases. V shed 9 bases and J 6 bases; nucleotides not matched to a gene: 9. Germline lookup yields CDR1 ENHRY and CDR2 SYGVKD. CDR3 length equals 14 residues. The CDR3 sequence: CAIGTSGLGKTQYF. The CDR3 DNA follows: TGTGCCATTGGGACTAGCGGTCTGGGAAAGACCCAGTACTTC.

Only one count was recorded for this clone. The V gene is TRBV7-7, the J gene TRBJ2-1, with TRBD1 matching 7 bases. Germline CDR1 reads SSHAT; CDR2 reads FNYEAQ (reference sequence). Germline trimming cut 5 bases from V and 5 bases from J; bases unmatched to any gene: 3. This CDR3 is 13 amino acids long. DNA for the CDR3: TGTGCCAGCAGCCGGGGACAGAACAATGAGCAGTTCTTC. It codes for CASSRGQNNEQFF. Full variable domain (rest looked up from reference TRBV7-7 and TRBJ2-1): GAGVSQSPRYKVTKRGQDVTLRCDPISSHATLYWYQQALGQGPEFLTYFNYEAQPDKSGLPSDRFSAERPEGSISTLTIQRTEQRDSAMYRCASSRGQNNEQFFGPGTRLTVL.